The sequence of this TCR beta chain was determined in a study of cytomegalovirus exposure and HLA in healthy donors. The study's findings and limits: Earlier analysis yielded a pattern in which most TCR beta V segments were productive about 87% or about 30% of the time. In a later analysis, HLA-associated beta chains showed higher expansion and lower generation probabilities than comparable chains.

To note about this clone: Its antigen remains unknown.

V was cut by 5 bases and J by 3 bases, with 8 bases left in between. In germline, CDR1 is SGHVS, CDR2 FQNEAQ. The CDR3 loop spans 13 amino acids. Donors in the study were healthy people who gave bone marrow. The PCR ran on 60 Vbeta and 13 Jbeta primers. The table came from immunoSEQ multiplex PCR; TCRdb's copy has only in-frame clones and leaves some out. This table holds around 200,000 clones, around 80% found once. The sample comprised PBMCs. The chain joins TRBV7-8 to TRBJ2-1, with D uncertain. This TCR came from a woman aged 55-70 years in good health and CMV-seropositive. The CDR3 DNA is TGTGCCAGCAGCCCAGCGCTCTACAATGAGCAGTTCTTC. Residues: CASSPALYNEQFF.